The 3 T cell receptor beta chains below come from one sample, sequenced in a study of cytomegalovirus exposure and HLA in healthy donors. Measured with immunoSEQ multiplex PCR; TCRdb has only the in-frame clones, and not every one. This table has around 140,000 clones, 75% to 90% appearing once. Sequenced input: PBMCs. The source is a young woman in good health and CMV-seronegative.

The chain couples TRBV7-3 to TRBJ1-1; D not resolved. In germline, CDR1 is SGHTA, CDR2 FQGTGA. The germline V and J ends were trimmed by 5 bases and 3 bases, with 13 bases remaining between them. There are 14 residues in the CDR3. The CDR3: CASSPSPRHTEAFF. The CDR3 DNA sequence: TGTGCCAGCAGCCCGTCACCGCGGCACACTGAAGCTTTCTTT.

This chain uses TRBV2 with TRBJ1-6, with D uncertain. From germline, CDR1 is SNHLY and CDR2 FYNNEI. The germline V and J ends were trimmed by 7 bases and 7 bases, with 8 bases remaining between them. This CDR3 contains 12 residues. CDR3 in amino acids: CASNGVNSPLHF. The CDR3 DNA follows: TGTGCCAGCAATGGAGTAAATTCACCCCTCCACTTT. The full variable domain, with the rest looked up from reference TRBV2 and TRBJ1-6, is EPEVTQTPSHQVTQMGQEVILRCVPISNHLYFYWYRQILGQKVEFLVSFYNNEISEKSEIFDDQFSVERPDGSNFTLKIRSTKLEDSAMYFCASNGVNSPLHFGNGTRLTVT.

The rearrangement uses TRBV13 and TRBJ2-4; TRBD1 aligns across 11 bases. The CDR3 runs to 15 residues. Looked up from germline, CDR1 is PRHDT and CDR2 is FYEKMQ (reference sequence). V was clipped by 3 bases and J by 5 bases; unmatched bases: 3. The CDR3 DNA is TGTGCCAGCAGCTTTTGGGACAGGGGGGAAAACATTCAGTACTTC. Residues: CASSFWDRGENIQYF.